A single sample gave rise to the 30 T cell receptor beta chains below, sequenced in a study of shared clonotypes between healthy human individuals. Data came from immunoSEQ multiplex PCR; TCRdb stores just in-frame clones and leaves some out. The profile covers roughly 510,000 clones, with about 75% appearing a single time and 9.5% to 15% taken by the ten largest. Material for sequencing was PBMCs. Receptors were obtained from a woman in her 40s in good health. Some clones in this sample may be carry-over from other donors' samples.

J is TRBJ2-2 and V is TRBV5-1; D might be TRBD2 (6 bases). V was trimmed by 4 bases and J by 1 base, leaving 14 bases between them. CDR1 SGHRS and CDR2 YFSETQ come from the germline V gene. The CDR3 covers 16 residues. CDR3 region: CASSQRGGGNTGELFF. DNA of the CDR3: TGCGCCAGCAGCCAACGGGGAGGCGGGAACACCGGGGAGCTGTTTTTT.

The gene calls are TRBV5-4 and TRBJ2-2; D gene ambiguous. The length of the CDR3 is 14 residues. Trimming removed 0 bases at V and 0 bases at J, with 3 bases between. Germline V gene data show CDR1 as SGHNT and CDR2 as YYREEE (reference sequence). In nucleotides, the CDR3 is TGTGCCAGCAGCTTGGGAGCGAACACCGGGGAGCTGTTTTTT. As protein: CASSLGANTGELFF. The full variable domain, completed using reference TRBV5-4 and TRBJ2-2, is ETGVTQSPTHLIKTRGQQVTLRCSSQSGHNTVSWYQQALGQGPQFIFQYYREEENGRGNFPPRFSGLQFPNYSSELNVNALELDDSALYLCASSLGANTGELFFGEGSRLTVL.

As concerns this clone: An end of the junction differs from the germline gene, which may be a read error. The genes are TRBV7-7 and TRBJ2-3, with D tentatively TRBD1 (5 bases). Germline V CDR1 and CDR2: SSHAT, FNYEAQ (reference sequence). The CDR3 covers 14 residues. CDR3 bases: TGTGCTAGCAGCTTAGGGGCCCTGGGAGATACGCAGTATTTT. Its protein is CASSLGALGDTQYF.

The V and J genes are TRBV6-5 and TRBJ2-7; unclear D gene. There are 13 residues in the CDR3. V was pared by 2 bases and J by 6 bases, with 11 bases between. Germline values: CDR1 MNHEY, CDR2 SVGAGI. The CDR3 here is CASSYQSFGEQYF. CDR3 coding DNA: TGTGCCAGCAGTTACCAATCCTTTGGCGAGCAGTACTTC.

The chain couples TRBV30 to TRBJ2-3; D perhaps matches TRBD1 (6 bases). Germline CDR1 and CDR2: GTSNPN and SVGIG (reference sequence). Trimming removed 0 bases at V and 3 bases at J, with 10 bases between. The CDR3 extends over 14 amino acids. The CDR3 sequence: CAWSVTGLTDTQYF. CDR3 bases: TGTGCCTGGAGTGTAACAGGGTTGACAGATACGCAGTATTTT.

The V call is TRBV11-3, the J call TRBJ1-1; a weak D match, TRBD1 (5 bases). V was trimmed by 4 bases and J by 2 bases, leaving 14 bases between them. The CDR3 length is 15 residues. Germline V gene data show CDR1 as SGHNT and CDR2 as YENEEA. The CDR3 reads CASSSSQGPNTEAFF. The CDR3 nucleotides read TGTGCCAGCAGCTCCTCTCAGGGACCAAACACTGAAGCTTTCTTT.

The chain employs TRBV5-1 and TRBJ2-1; TRBD1 aligns across 8 bases. CDR3 size: 14 residues. Per the germline V gene, CDR1 is SGHRS and CDR2 is YFSETQ. The V and J ends lost 4 bases and 8 bases, in that order; junction bases with no gene match: 8. CDR3: CASSMGQAGDEQFF. DNA for the CDR3: TGCGCCAGCAGCATGGGACAGGCAGGCGATGAGCAGTTCTTC. Full variable domain (missing parts from reference TRBV5-1 and TRBJ2-1): KAGVTQTPRYLIKTRGQQVTLSCSPISGHRSVSWYQQTPGQGLQFLFEYFSETQRNKGNFPGRFSGRQFSNSRSEMNVSTLELGDSALYLCASSMGQAGDEQFFGPGTRLTVL.

The table lists this clone with many counts. The rearrangement links TRBV6-1 to TRBJ2-7, with 8 bases aligning to TRBD1. From germline, CDR1 is MNHNS and CDR2 SASEGT. The CDR3 sequence is 15 residues long. The ends lost 8 bases at V and 2 bases at J; junction bases unmatched: 11. CDR3 in amino acids: CASRDPGQDTYEQYF. The CDR3 DNA sequence: TGTGCCAGCCGAGATCCGGGACAGGACACCTACGAGCAGTACTTC.

The chain joins TRBV7-7 to TRBJ2-5; a possible D gene is TRBD1 (5 bases). The CDR3 is 14 amino acids. Per germline, CDR1 SSHAT and CDR2 FNYEAQ (reference sequence). V lost 7 bases to trimming and J lost 1 base, with 13 bases between them. The CDR3 is CASKPQGSQETQYF. Written as DNA, the CDR3 is TGTGCCAGCAAGCCCCAGGGATCCCAAGAGACCCAGTACTTC. Looking up the rest from reference TRBV7-7 and TRBJ2-5 gives the full variable domain: GAGVSQSPRYKVTKRGQDVTLRCDPISSHATLYWYQQALGQGPEFLTYFNYEAQPDKSGLPSDRFSAERPEGSISTLTIQRTEQRDSAMYRCASKPQGSQETQYFGPGTRLLVL.

The chain combines TRBV13 with TRBJ1-2; D perhaps matches TRBD1 (6 bases). The germline CDR1 and CDR2 sequences are PRHDT and FYEKMQ (reference sequence). Trimming pared 4 bases from V and 8 bases from J, leaving 17 bases between. The CDR3 consists of 14 residues. The CDR3 DNA is TGTGCCAGCAGCTCACCGGGGGGGCGATGGGGCTACACCTTC. Its translation: CASSSPGGRWGYTF.

Note on this clone: Distinct nucleotide sequences in the sample also encode this CDR3. The genes are TRBV5-4 and TRBJ2-3; 7 bases are a match to TRBD2. V dropped 4 bases and J dropped 0; count of bases not matched to a gene: 2. Germline V gene lookup returns CDR1 SGHNT and CDR2 YYREEE (reference sequence). This CDR3 has 14 amino acids. In nucleotides, the CDR3 is TGTGCCAGCAGCCTTAGCGGGAGCACAGATACGCAGTATTTT. Residues: CASSLSGSTDTQYF.

The chain uses TRBV29-1 and TRBJ2-2; D is unresolved. The V and J ends lost 0 bases and 6 bases respectively, with 14 bases between them. The germline gives CDR1 SQVTM, CDR2 ANQGSEA. The CDR3 consists of 15 residues. The CDR3 DNA sequence: TGCAGCGTTGAAGATGGCCCAGCTAGGGCCGGGGAGCTGTTTTTT. This encodes CSVEDGPARAGELFF.

The chain is built from TRBV6-5 and TRBJ2-7; the match to TRBD1 covers 7 bases. Trimming removed 6 bases from V and 3 bases from J; junction bases left unmatched: 11. Germline CDR1 reads MNHEY; CDR2 reads SVGAGI. The CDR3 runs to 15 residues. DNA of the CDR3: TGTGCCAGCAGGGGACAGCCAGGTTTGGGCTACGAGCAGTACTTC. Amino acids: CASRGQPGLGYEQYF.

The chain uses TRBV28 and TRBJ2-5, with D unclear. Per germline, CDR1 MDHEN and CDR2 SYDVKM. The V gene lost 4 bases and the J gene lost 5 bases, with 14 bases spanning the gap. The CDR3 has 14 residues. CDR3 sequence reads: CASSSPSFVETQYF. CDR3 bases: TGTGCCAGCAGTTCCCCTAGTTTTGTCGAGACCCAGTACTTC.

The genes are TRBV4-3 and TRBJ2-7, with D unresolved. The V gene lost 1 base and the J gene lost 2 bases, with 12 bases spanning the gap. Per germline, CDR1 LGHNA and CDR2 YSLEER. The CDR3 spans 15 residues. CDR3: CASSQVIGSTYEQYF. In DNA, the CDR3 is TGCGCCAGCAGCCAAGTGATCGGTAGTACCTACGAGCAGTACTTC.

This clone came up many times. The gene calls are TRBV7-2 and TRBJ2-1; 9 positions agree with TRBD2. CDR3 length: 16 residues. The trim removed 3 bases at V and 0 bases at J, leaving 3 bases unmatched. The germline V gene has CDR1 SGHTA and CDR2 FQGNSA. The CDR3 DNA follows: TGTGCCAGCAGCTTCGCGGGAGGGGTCTCCTACAATGAGCAGTTCTTC. Translation gives CASSFAGGVSYNEQFF.

The rearrangement links TRBV5-4 to TRBJ2-1; D call uncertain. This CDR3 region has 13 residues. In germline, CDR1 is SGHNT, CDR2 YYREEE (reference sequence). V was pared by 2 bases and J by 6 bases, with 9 bases between. CDR3 residues: CASSLGNTNEQFF. CDR3 sequence (DNA): TGTGCCAGCAGCTTAGGGAACACCAATGAGCAGTTCTTC. The whole variable domain, filled in from reference TRBV5-4 and TRBJ2-1, reads ETGVTQSPTHLIKTRGQQVTLRCSSQSGHNTVSWYQQALGQGPQFIFQYYREEENGRGNFPPRFSGLQFPNYSSELNVNALELDDSALYLCASSLGNTNEQFFGPGTRLTVL.

V gene TRBV14 combines with J gene TRBJ2-7, with no clear D. This CDR3 contains 12 residues. Trimming took 4 bases from V and 6 from J, leaving 10 bases between them. Germline V gene sequence: CDR1 SGHDN, CDR2 FVKESK. CDR3 nucleotide sequence: TGTGCCAGCAGCCTGGGCCTATCCGAGCAGTACTTC. Its translation is CASSLGLSEQYF. Supplemented by reference TRBV14 and TRBJ2-7, the full variable domain reads EAGVTQFPSHSVIEKGQTVTLRCDPISGHDNLYWYRRVMGKEIKFLLHFVKESKQDESGMPNNRFLAERTGGTYSTLKVQPAELEDSGVYFCASSLGLSEQYFGPGTRLTVT.

V is TRBV2 and J is TRBJ1-3; D ambiguous. The CDR3 extends over 12 amino acids. V was shortened by 9 bases and J by 4 bases, with 10 bases between the two germline ends. CDR1 and CDR2 from the germline V gene are SNHLY and FYNNEI. The chain's CDR3 is CARASWGNTIYF. CDR3 nucleotide sequence: TGTGCCAGGGCGTCGTGGGGAAACACCATATATTTT.

The V and J genes are TRBV4-1 and TRBJ2-1, with 12 bases that match TRBD2. The V gene's germline CDR1 is MGHRA and CDR2 YSYEKL. Germline trimming cut 0 bases from V and 5 bases from J; bases unmatched to any gene: 8. The CDR3 totals 18 residues. DNA of the CDR3: TGCGCCAGCAGCCAAGATGGGGCGACTAGCGGGAGCCACAATGAGCAGTTCTTC. Protein product: CASSQDGATSGSHNEQFF.

The chain uses TRBV6-5 and TRBJ2-7; 7 bases line up with TRBD2. Per germline, CDR1 MNHEY and CDR2 SVGAGI. The V gene end was trimmed by 4 bases and the J gene end by 2 bases; junction bases not matched to a gene: 5. The CDR3 length is 14 residues. The CDR3 spells CASSLGEGTYEQYF. CDR3 sequence (DNA): TGTGCCAGCAGTTTGGGGGAGGGGACCTACGAGCAGTACTTC.

The J gene is TRBJ2-7, the V gene TRBV4-3, with TRBD2 matching 10 bases. CDR1 and CDR2 from the germline V gene are LGHNA and YSLEER. The V gene end was trimmed by 3 bases and the J gene end by 1 base; junction bases not matched to a gene: 12. The CDR3 totals 18 residues. The CDR3 nucleotides read TGCGCCAGCAGCCAGGCCGGGACTAGCGAGAAGGGGTCCTACGAGCAGTACTTC. Translated, it gives CASSQAGTSEKGSYEQYF.

On this clone: The same CDR3 is also encoded by other DNA sequences in this sample. The chain carries TRBV6-5 and TRBJ2-7; D remains ambiguous. Trimming left V 0 bases short and J 4 bases short, with 10 bases between. The CDR3 runs to 14 residues. The germline gives CDR1 MNHEY, CDR2 SVGAGI. The CDR3 DNA reads as TGTGCCAGCAGTTACTCAAACCCGCCATACGAGCAGTACTTC. It is translated as CASSYSNPPYEQYF.

This chain joins TRBV5-1 and TRBJ1-1; the D gene is possibly TRBD1 (6 bases). The CDR3 contains 15 residues. Germline V CDR1 and CDR2: SGHRS, YFSETQ. V was pared by 2 bases and J by 4 bases, with 15 bases between. CDR3 in DNA: TGCGCCAGCAGCTTAAACAGGGTGGGGGGCACTGAAGCTTTCTTT. Residues: CASSLNRVGGTEAFF.

This sequence joins TRBV15 and TRBJ1-1; no definite D call. Trimming took off 1 base at V and 8 bases at J, with 8 bases between the two ends. The CDR3 sequence is 12 residues long. Germline V gene lookup returns CDR1 LNHNV and CDR2 YYDKDF (reference sequence). DNA for the CDR3: TGTGCCACCAGCAGAGTTCGGTCGGAAGCTTTCTTT. As protein: CATSRVRSEAFF.

The chain employs TRBV6-1 and TRBJ2-7; 9 nucleotides agree with TRBD2. Per the germline V gene, CDR1 is MNHNS and CDR2 is SASEGT. V lost 6 bases and J lost 2; bases outside the gene matches: 5. CDR3 size: 14 residues. The CDR3 here is CASRVAGATYEQYF. CDR3 coding DNA: TGTGCCAGCAGGGTAGCGGGGGCCACCTACGAGCAGTACTTC.

The chain has TRBV10-3 and TRBJ2-7; D possibly uses TRBD1 or TRBD2 (6 bases each). CDR1 is ENHRY, CDR2 SYGVKD, per germline. Trimming took off 7 bases at V and 4 bases at J, with 14 bases between the two ends. There are 13 residues in the CDR3. CDR3 residues: CAINSGRGYEQYF. The CDR3 nucleotides are TGTGCCATCAATAGCGGAAGGGGGTACGAGCAGTACTTC.

The V and J genes are TRBV19 and TRBJ2-1; D tentatively fits TRBD1 or TRBD2 (5 bases each). Germline assignment: CDR1 LNHDA and CDR2 SQIVND (reference sequence). This CDR3 has 15 residues. Trimming cost V 3 bases and J 7 bases, with 16 bases left between them. CDR3 sequence: CASSISGLGENEQFF. The CDR3 region has the DNA TGTGCCAGTAGTATCTCAGGGCTGGGGGAGAATGAGCAGTTCTTC.

The genes are TRBV4-3 and TRBJ2-7; no reliable D call. The CDR3 length is 14 residues. Germline lookup yields CDR1 LGHNA and CDR2 YSLEER. V was pared by 0 bases and J by 6 bases, with 12 bases between. In DNA, the CDR3 is TGCGCCAGCAGCCAAGAGGGGTGGCAGAGCGAGCAGTACTTC. As protein: CASSQEGWQSEQYF.

The chain is built from TRBV2 and TRBJ2-7; 9 bases are shared with TRBD2. This CDR3 region has 15 residues. V trimming: 7 bases; J trimming: 6 bases; junction bases outside the gene matches: 13. The germline V gene encodes CDR1 SNHLY and CDR2 FYNNEI. CDR3 nucleotides: TGTGCCAGCACCGAGGGTAGCGGGAGACCGGGCGAGCAGTACTTC. This gives the protein CASTEGSGRPGEQYF.